This TCR beta chain comes out of a study of cytomegalovirus exposure and HLA in healthy donors. For the study at large: The study's early data release held 75 million to 95 million unique TCRs from HLA-typed donors.

The PCR was carried out with 60 Vbeta primers and 13 Jbeta primers. Sequenced by immunoSEQ multiplex PCR; TCRdb stores in-frame clones only, minus some. The sample consists of 100,000 to 150,000 clones, about 81% of them appearing once. Germline V gene lookup returns CDR1 KGHSH and CDR2 LQKENI. The V gene end was trimmed by 2 bases and the J gene end by 0 bases; junction bases not matched to a gene: 8. This CDR3 is 17 amino acids long. The chain links TRBV18 to TRBJ1-1; 8 bases align to TRBD1. This receptor was identified in a woman aged 50 to 60 in good health and CMV-seropositive. The sample comprised PBMCs. CDR3: CASSPDRGYPMNTEAFF. In DNA, the CDR3 is TGTGCCAGCTCACCAGACAGGGGATACCCGATGAACACTGAAGCTTTCTTT.